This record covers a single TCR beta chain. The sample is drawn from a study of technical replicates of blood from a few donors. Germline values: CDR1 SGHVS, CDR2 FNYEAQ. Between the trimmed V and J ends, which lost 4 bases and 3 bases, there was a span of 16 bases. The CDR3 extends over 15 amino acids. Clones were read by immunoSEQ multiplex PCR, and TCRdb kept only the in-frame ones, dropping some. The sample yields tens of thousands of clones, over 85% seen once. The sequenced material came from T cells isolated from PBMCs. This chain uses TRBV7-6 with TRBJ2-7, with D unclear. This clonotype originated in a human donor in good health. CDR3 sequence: CASSSVTTPFYEQYF. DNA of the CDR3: TGTGCCAGCAGCTCGGTGACGACTCCCTTCTACGAGCAGTACTTC. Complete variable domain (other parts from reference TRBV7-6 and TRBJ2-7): GAGVSQSPRYKVTKRGQDVALRCDPISGHVSLYWYRQALGQGPEFLTYFNYEAQQDKSGLPNDRFSAERPEGSISTLTIQRTEQRDSAMYRCASSSVTTPFYEQYFGPGTRLTVT.